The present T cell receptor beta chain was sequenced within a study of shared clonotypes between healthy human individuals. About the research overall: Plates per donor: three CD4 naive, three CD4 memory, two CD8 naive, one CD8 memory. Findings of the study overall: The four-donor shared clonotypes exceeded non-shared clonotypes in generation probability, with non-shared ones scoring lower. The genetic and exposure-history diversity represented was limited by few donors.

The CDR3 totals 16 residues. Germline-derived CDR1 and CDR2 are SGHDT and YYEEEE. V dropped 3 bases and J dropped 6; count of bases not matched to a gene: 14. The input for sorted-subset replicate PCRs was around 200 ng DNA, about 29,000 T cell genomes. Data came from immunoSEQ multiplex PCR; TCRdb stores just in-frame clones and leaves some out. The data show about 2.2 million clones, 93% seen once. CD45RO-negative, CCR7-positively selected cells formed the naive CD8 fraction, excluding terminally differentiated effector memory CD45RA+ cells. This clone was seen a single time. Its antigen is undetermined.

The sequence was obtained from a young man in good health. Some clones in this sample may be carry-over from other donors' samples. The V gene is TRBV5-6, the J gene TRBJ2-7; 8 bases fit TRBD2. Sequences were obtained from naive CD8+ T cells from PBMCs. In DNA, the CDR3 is TGTGCCAGCAGCTCCGCCGGGACTAGTGCCACCGCCGAGCAGTACTTC. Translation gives CASSSAGTSATAEQYF.